This T cell receptor beta chain came from a study of blood T cell repertoires in COVID-19. The ends were cut back, 4 bases at V and 4 bases at J, with 13 bases in the middle. The CDR3 loop spans 14 amino acids. From germline, CDR1 is LGHDT and CDR2 YNNKEL (reference sequence). How the authors handled the data: Using reference gene primer amplification, nucleated cell counts were estimated. The repertoire was sequenced with immunoSEQ multiplex PCR; TCRdb's copy has only in-frame clones and lacks some. That table furnishes V, J and clone size, whereas the DNA furnished D and trimming. The data hold over 120,000 clones, with roughly 83% observed a single time.

This TCR derives from a woman of 80 years or more with acute or convalescent COVID-19. The chain uses TRBV3-1 (or the pseudogene TRBV3-2) and TRBJ1-2; D uncertain. The source material was peripheral blood. Written as DNA, the CDR3 is TGTGCCAGCAGCCCTGGATGGGAGGGCTATGGCTACACCTTC. Translation: CASSPGWEGYGYTF.